This T cell receptor (beta chain) was identified during a study of OX40 agonist ivuxolimab in advanced cancers. For the study at large: Hepatocellular carcinoma, melanoma, renal cell or head and neck cancer was diagnosed in the dose-escalation patients. The dose-escalation cohort was approximately 80% male, with a mean age of around 60 years, ranging roughly 20 to 80.

Concerning this clone: The antigen is undetermined.

The repertoire was sequenced with immunoSEQ multiplex PCR; TCRdb's copy has only in-frame clones and lacks some. The repertoire holds around 66,000 clones, with around nine tenths as singletons. Study findings and constraints: CD4+ and CD8+ T cells in blood underwent clonal expansion by week 6 at 0.1 to 3.0 mg/kg. Specificity for antigen went undetermined in the expanded peripheral T cells.

CDR1 is MGHRA and CDR2 is YSYEKL in the germline V gene. V was pared by 0 bases and J by 4 bases, with 11 bases of the junction left unmatched. The CDR3 is made up of 18 amino acids. The specimen was CD4+ or CD8+ T cells sorted from blood, collected in a trial of the OX40 agonist ivuxolimab. The chain recombines TRBV4-1 with TRBJ1-3; TRBD1 matches at 8 bases. The receptor comes from an adult with an advanced solid tumor such as melanoma, head and neck, liver or kidney cancer. This CDR3 is CASSQDQAGGSSGNTIYF. The CDR3 DNA reads TGCGCCAGCAGCCAAGATCAGGCAGGGGGCTCTTCCGGAAACACCATATATTTT.